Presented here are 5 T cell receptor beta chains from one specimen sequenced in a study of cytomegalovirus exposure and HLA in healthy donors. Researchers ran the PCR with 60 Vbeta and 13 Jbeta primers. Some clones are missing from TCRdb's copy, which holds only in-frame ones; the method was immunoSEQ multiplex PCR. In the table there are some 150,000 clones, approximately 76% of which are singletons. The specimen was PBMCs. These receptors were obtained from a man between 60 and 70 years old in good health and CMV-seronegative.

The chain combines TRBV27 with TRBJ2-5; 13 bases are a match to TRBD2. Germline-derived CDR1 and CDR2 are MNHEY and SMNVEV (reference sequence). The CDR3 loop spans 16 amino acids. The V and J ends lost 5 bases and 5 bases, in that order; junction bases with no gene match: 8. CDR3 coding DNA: TGTGCCAGCAGTATGCGACTAGCGGGAGGCGCGGAGACCCAGTACTTC. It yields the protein CASSMRLAGGAETQYF.

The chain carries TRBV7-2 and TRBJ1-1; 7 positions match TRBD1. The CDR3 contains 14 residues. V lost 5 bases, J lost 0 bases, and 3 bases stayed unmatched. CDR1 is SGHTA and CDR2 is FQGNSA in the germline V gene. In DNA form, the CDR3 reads TGTGCCAGCAGCCTGGACAGGTTGAACACTGAAGCTTTCTTT. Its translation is CASSLDRLNTEAFF.

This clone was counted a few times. The CDR3 coding sequence is TGTGCCAGCAGTGAATATAGGGGCGTAATGGGTGAAAAACTGTTTTTT. Translation: CASSEYRGVMGEKLFF. V gene TRBV25-1 combines with J gene TRBJ1-4, with D possibly being TRBD1 (5 bases). The CDR3 loop spans 16 amino acids. Germline V lookup: CDR1 MGHDK, CDR2 SYGVNS. V gave up 0 bases and J gave up 7 bases, with 15 bases separating them.

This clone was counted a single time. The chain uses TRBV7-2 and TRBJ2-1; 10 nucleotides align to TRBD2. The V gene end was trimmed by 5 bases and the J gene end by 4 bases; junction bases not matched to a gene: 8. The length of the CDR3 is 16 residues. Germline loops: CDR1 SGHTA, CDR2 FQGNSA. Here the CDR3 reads CASSQTLAGGYNEQFF. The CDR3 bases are TGTGCCAGCAGCCAGACCTTAGCGGGGGGATACAATGAGCAGTTCTTC.

The CDR3 nucleotides are TGTGCCAGCAGCTCAGACGGGTACACTGAAGCTTTCTTT. Translated: CASSSDGYTEAFF. The rearrangement links TRBV7-2 to TRBJ1-1; no definite D call. V was trimmed by 4 bases and J by 3 bases, leaving 9 bases between them. This CDR3 comprises 13 residues. CDR1 SGHTA and CDR2 FQGNSA come from the germline V gene. The full variable domain, with the rest looked up from reference TRBV7-2 and TRBJ1-1, is GAGVSQSPSNKVTEKGKDVELRCDPISGHTALYWYRQSLGQGLEFLIYFQGNSAPDKSGLPSDRFSAERTGGSVSTLTIQRTQQEDSAVYLCASSSDGYTEAFFGQGTRLTVV.